The present T cell receptor (beta chain) was sequenced within a study of cytomegalovirus exposure and HLA in healthy donors. Study-wide background: HLA-typed donors were the source of about 81 million unique TCRs held in an early data release.

A word on this clone: Its antigen is still unknown.

The CDR3 covers 19 residues. Germline-derived CDR1 and CDR2 are SGHRS and YFSETQ. V trimming: 2 bases; J trimming: 5 bases; junction bases outside the gene matches: 16. The study ran its PCR with 60 Vbeta and 13 Jbeta primers. As originally analysed: In a later analysis, of 70 million to 85 million unique beta chains, 9 million to 11 million appeared in at least two donors. Generated by immunoSEQ multiplex PCR, the TCRdb table keeps only in-frame clones and is missing some. That table furnishes V, J and clone size, whereas the DNA furnished D and trimming. The sample has around 190,000 clones, about 80% seen once. General observations from the study: Clonal expansion was found to be greater in HLA-associated TCR beta chains than in equally common others in a later analysis. A later analysis linked a missense DCLRE1C variant to TCR beta V- and J-gene trimming.

The TCR was taken from a woman in her 30s in good health and CMV-seronegative. The chain carries TRBV5-1 and TRBJ2-1; 10 positions match TRBD2. Sequenced material: PBMCs. This CDR3 is CASSFRERIAGGKNNEQFF. In nucleotides, the CDR3 is TGCGCCAGCAGCTTCCGGGAGAGAATAGCGGGAGGAAAAAACAATGAGCAGTTCTTC.